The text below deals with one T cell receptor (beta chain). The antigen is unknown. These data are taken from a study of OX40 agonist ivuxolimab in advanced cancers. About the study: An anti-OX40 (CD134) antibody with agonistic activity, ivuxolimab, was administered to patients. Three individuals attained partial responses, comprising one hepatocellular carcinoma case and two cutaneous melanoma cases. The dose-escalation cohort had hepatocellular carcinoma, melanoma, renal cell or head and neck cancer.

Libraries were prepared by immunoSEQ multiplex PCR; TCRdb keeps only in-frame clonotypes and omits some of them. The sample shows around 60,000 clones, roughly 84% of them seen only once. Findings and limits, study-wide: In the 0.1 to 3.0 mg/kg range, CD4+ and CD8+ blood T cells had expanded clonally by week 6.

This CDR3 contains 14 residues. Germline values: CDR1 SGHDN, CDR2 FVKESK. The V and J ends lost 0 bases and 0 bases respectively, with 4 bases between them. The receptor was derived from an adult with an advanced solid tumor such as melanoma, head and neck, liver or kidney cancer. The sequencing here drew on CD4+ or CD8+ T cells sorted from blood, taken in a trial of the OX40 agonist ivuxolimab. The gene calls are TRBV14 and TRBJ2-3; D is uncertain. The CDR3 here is CASSQDPSTDTQYF. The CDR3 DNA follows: TGTGCCAGCAGCCAAGATCCAAGCACAGATACGCAGTATTTT.